The rows below give T cell receptor beta chains drawn from one sample of a study of blood T cells in healthy people across ages. TCRdb re-derived calls from the 5' RACE reads in MiXCR, one entry per CDR3 protein. This table has 650,000 to 800,000 distinct CDR3 sequences, more than 40% appearing once. The sample was blood. Receptors were obtained from a man aged 55 to 70 in good health. CDR3s leave out the opening cysteine and the closing phenylalanine or tryptophan.

TRBV6-6 ASSHPTLSNSPLH
TRBV24-1 ATGSGVNEQF
TRBV9 ASSVGVRFEETQY
TRBV7-9 ASSLPFEVDETQY
TRBV4-3 ASSQGWVDGELF
TRBV11-2 ASSPPPTGAYEQY
TRBV6-5 ATKRTDKRTQY
TRBV6-2/TRBV6-3 ASGRTGWDEQY
TRBV11-1 ASSLVPSGATDTQY
TRBV6-1 ASTAGPPSEY
TRBV18 ASSPGGGFGYGYT